The T cell receptor (beta chain) described here comes from a study of cytomegalovirus exposure and HLA in healthy donors. Study outcomes and limitations: Roughly even sequencing depth across donors was the assumption behind the presence/absence analyses. Upon later analysis, HLA-associated TCR beta chains proved more clonally expanded than other, equally common chains. In a later analysis, donors in an Asian-associated ancestry cluster reportedly had fewer N-insertions in productive TCRs than the cohort mean.

Worth noting for this clone: Its antigen remains unknown.

This CDR3 comprises 14 residues. Per germline, CDR1 MNHEY and CDR2 SMNVEV (reference sequence). V was cut by 5 bases and J by 6 bases, with 16 bases left in between. The PCR was carried out with 60 Vbeta primers and 13 Jbeta primers. Profiling relied on immunoSEQ multiplex PCR, and the TCRdb table lists in-frame clones only, not all of them. This sample contains around 70,000 clones. The V call is TRBV27, the J call TRBJ1-2; D remains ambiguous. This clonotype originated in a boy aged 5-17 years in good health and CMV-seronegative. Sequenced sample: PBMCs. The CDR3 sequence is CASSPTEAMDGYTF. CDR3 bases: TGTGCCAGCAGTCCGACTGAGGCCATGGATGGCTACACCTTC.